This is a list of T cell receptor beta chains from one sample in a study of T-cell reconstitution after alpha-beta-depleted transplantation in children. One entry per CDR3 protein results from TCRdb running MiXCR on the PCR reads. The sample shows 250,000 to 300,000 distinct CDR3 sequences, roughly a tenth of them seen only once. The sample was PBMCs, taken before TCRalphabeta/CD19-depleted stem cell transplant. The receptors originated from a boy younger than two with acute myeloid leukemia, due to receive a stem cell transplant. CDR3s include the opening cysteine and the closing phenylalanine or tryptophan. D genes are given only for firm matches. Clone size, where shown, is once, few, many, or a class for clones that have expanded.

D: NA; V: TRBV12-3/TRBV12-4; size: many; length: 14; CDR3: CASSLRQVYNEQFF
D: TRBD1; V: TRBV28; size: NA; length: 13; CDR3: CASSLSGQAEAFF
D: TRBD1; V: TRBV6-5; size: many; length: 13; CDR3: CASSLQGGDGYTF
D: TRBD2; V: TRBV5-4; size: many; length: 16; CDR3: CASSLKRERGTDTQYF
D: NA; V: TRBV7-9; size: few; length: 16; CDR3: CASSLGGERSYNEQFF
D: TRBD1; V: TRBV6-2/TRBV6-3; size: many; length: 21; CDR3: CASSYSVPSLRDRGLSGELFF
D: TRBD1; V: TRBV27; size: many; length: 14; CDR3: CASSQTGVPYEQYF
D: NA; V: TRBV5-1; size: many; length: 16; CDR3: CASSLDGGPGANVLTF
D: NA; V: TRBV24-1; size: many; length: 16; CDR3: CATSDQQGIRTGELFF
D: TRBD2; V: TRBV20-1; size: many; length: 17; CDR3: CSARDATSGRASGELFF
D: NA; V: TRBV2; size: many; length: 16; CDR3: CASREPGGRGTDTQYF
D: TRBD2; V: TRBV25-1; size: NA; length: 15; CDR3: CASSPRGGGLETQYF
D: NA; V: TRBV5-6; size: many; length: 15; CDR3: CASSLVGQSSYEQYF
D: TRBD1; V: TRBV19; size: many; length: 15; CDR3: CASSPGGISYNEQFF
D: NA; V: TRBV19; size: many; length: 14; CDR3: CASSINRNTGELFF
D: NA; V: TRBV29-1; size: many; length: 11; CDR3: CSVIREYEQYF
D: NA; V: TRBV12-3/TRBV12-4; size: many; length: 15; CDR3: CASSPGLLNTGELFF
D: TRBD2; V: TRBV29-1; size: many; length: 14; CDR3: CSVRGEGSYNEQFF
D: NA; V: TRBV7-9; size: many; length: 12; CDR3: CASSLVGGQQFF
D: TRBD1; V: TRBV7-3; size: few; length: 15; CDR3: CASSPTGQGLDEQYF
D: NA; V: TRBV5-1; size: many; length: 13; CDR3: CASSWLGAAEQYF
D: NA; V: TRBV7-2; size: NA; length: 14; CDR3: CASSPKASYNEQFF
D: NA; V: TRBV5-1; size: many; length: 16; CDR3: CASSLAHGSRTDTQYF
D: TRBD2; V: TRBV4-3; size: many; length: 16; CDR3: CASSQERGRAYNEQFF
D: NA; V: TRBV4-2; size: many; length: 14; CDR3: CASSQPDLTDTQYF
D: NA; V: TRBV4-3; size: many; length: 15; CDR3: CASSQVPGLRGEQYF